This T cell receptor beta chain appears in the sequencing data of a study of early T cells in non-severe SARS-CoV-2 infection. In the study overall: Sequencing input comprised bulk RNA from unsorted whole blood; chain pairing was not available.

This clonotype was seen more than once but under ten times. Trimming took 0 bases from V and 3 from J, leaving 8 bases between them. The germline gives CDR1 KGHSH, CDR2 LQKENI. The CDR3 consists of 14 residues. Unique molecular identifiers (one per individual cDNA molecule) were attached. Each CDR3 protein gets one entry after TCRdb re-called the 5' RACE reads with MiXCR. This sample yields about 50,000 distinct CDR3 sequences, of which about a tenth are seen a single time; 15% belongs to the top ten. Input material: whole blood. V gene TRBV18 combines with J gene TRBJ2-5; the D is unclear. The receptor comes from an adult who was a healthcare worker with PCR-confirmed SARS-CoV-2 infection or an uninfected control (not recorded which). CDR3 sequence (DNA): TGTGCCAGCTCACCACCGGTCCCAGAAGAGACCCAGTACTTC. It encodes CASSPPVPEETQYF.